This T cell receptor (beta chain) stems from a study of T cell changes during pregnancy in multiple sclerosis. Trimming cost V 0 bases and J 8 bases, with 12 bases left between them. This CDR3 has 14 amino acids. Germline assignment: CDR1 SGHDT and CDR2 YYEEEE. Clones were sequenced by immunoSEQ multiplex PCR, and TCRdb holds only the in-frame ones, with some missing. This table holds 13,000 to 15,000 clones, 85% to 95% found once. The chain links TRBV5-6 to TRBJ2-1; D possibly corresponds to TRBD2 (5 bases). The specimen was peripheral blood, collected in the second trimester of pregnancy. The TCR comes from a female donor in good health, enrolled as a control in a pregnancy study. Here the CDR3 DNA reads TGTGCCAGCAGCTTGGGCACTAGTTCTCATGAGCAGTTCTTC. Translated, it gives CASSLGTSSHEQFF. Together with reference TRBV5-6 and TRBJ2-1, the CDR3 gives the full variable domain: DAGVTQSPTHLIKTRGQQVTLRCSPKSGHDTVSWYQQALGQGPQFIFQYYEEEERQRGNFPDRFSGHQFPNYSSELNVNALLLGDSALYLCASSLGTSSHEQFFGPGTRLTVL.